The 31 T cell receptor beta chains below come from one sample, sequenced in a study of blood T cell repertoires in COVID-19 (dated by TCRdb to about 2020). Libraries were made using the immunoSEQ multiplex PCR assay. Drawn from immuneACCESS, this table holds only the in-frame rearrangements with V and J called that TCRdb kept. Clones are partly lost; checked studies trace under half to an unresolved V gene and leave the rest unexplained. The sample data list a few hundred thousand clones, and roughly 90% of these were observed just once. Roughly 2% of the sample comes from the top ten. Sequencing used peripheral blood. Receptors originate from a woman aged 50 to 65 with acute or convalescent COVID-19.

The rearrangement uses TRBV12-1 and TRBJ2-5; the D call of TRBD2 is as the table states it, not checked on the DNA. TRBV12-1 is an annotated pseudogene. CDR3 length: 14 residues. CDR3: CASSATSGCETQYF. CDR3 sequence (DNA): TGTGCCAGCAGCGCTACTAGCGGTTGCGAGACCCAGTACTTC.

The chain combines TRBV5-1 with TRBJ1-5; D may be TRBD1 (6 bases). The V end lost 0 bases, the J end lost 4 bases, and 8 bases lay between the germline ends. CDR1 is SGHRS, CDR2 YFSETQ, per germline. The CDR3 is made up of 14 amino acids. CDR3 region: CASSLGDKNQPQHF. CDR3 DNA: TGCGCCAGCAGCTTGGGGGACAAGAATCAGCCCCAGCATTTT.

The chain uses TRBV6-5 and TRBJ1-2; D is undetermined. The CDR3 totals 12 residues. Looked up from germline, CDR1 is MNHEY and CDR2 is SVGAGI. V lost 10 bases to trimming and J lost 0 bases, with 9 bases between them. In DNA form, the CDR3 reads TGTGCCACCACGGTCGCTAACTATGGCTACACCTTC. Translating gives CATTVANYGYTF.

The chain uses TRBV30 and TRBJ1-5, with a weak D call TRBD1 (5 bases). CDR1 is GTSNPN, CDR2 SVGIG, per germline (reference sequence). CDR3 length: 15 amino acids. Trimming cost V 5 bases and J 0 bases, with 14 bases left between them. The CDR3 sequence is CAWGRGGASNQPQHF. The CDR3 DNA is TGTGCCTGGGGGAGGGGAGGGGCTAGCAATCAGCCCCAGCATTTT.

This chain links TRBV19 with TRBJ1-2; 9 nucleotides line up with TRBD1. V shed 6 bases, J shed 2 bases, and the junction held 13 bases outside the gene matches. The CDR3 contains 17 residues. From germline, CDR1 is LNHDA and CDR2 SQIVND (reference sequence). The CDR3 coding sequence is TGTGCCAGTAGGATCACAGGGGGCGTCGAGGCCAACTATGGCTACACCTTC. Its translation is CASRITGGVEANYGYTF.

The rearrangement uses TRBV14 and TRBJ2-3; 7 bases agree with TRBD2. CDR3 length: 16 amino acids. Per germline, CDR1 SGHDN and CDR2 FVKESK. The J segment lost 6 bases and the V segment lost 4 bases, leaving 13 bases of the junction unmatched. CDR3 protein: CASSLRAGDDQDTQYF. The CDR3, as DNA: TGTGCCAGCAGCCTTCGGGCGGGAGATGATCAGGATACGCAGTATTTT.

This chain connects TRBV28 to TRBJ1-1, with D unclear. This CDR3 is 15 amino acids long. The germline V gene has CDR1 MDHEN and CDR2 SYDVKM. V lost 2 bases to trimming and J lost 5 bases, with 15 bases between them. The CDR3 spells CASSLPRAEGTEAFF. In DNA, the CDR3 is TGTGCCAGCAGTTTACCCCGGGCGGAGGGAACTGAAGCTTTCTTT.

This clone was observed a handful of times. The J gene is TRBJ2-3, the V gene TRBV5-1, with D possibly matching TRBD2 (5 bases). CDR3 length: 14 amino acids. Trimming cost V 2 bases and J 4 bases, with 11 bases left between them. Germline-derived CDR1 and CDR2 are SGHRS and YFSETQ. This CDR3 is CASSFIVEADTQYF. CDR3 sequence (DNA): TGCGCCAGCAGCTTTATTGTGGAGGCAGATACGCAGTATTTT.

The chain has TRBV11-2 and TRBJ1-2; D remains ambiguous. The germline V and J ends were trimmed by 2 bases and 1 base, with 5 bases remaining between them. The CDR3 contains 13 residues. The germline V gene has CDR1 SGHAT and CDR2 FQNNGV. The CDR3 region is CASSLNINYGYTF. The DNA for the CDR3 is TGTGCCAGCAGCTTAAACATTAACTATGGCTACACCTTC.

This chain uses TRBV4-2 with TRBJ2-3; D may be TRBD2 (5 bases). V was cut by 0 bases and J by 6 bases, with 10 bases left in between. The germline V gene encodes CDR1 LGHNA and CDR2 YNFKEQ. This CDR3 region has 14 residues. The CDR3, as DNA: TGTGCCAGCAGCCAAGACTCACCGGGGGATACGCAGTATTTT. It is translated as CASSQDSPGDTQYF.

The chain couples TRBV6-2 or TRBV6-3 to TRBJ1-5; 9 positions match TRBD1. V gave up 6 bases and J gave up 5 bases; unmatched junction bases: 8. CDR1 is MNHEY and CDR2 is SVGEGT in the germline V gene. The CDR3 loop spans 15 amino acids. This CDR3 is CASSLTGGVYQPQHF. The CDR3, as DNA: TGTGCCAGCAGCCTAACAGGGGGCGTCTATCAGCCCCAGCATTTT.

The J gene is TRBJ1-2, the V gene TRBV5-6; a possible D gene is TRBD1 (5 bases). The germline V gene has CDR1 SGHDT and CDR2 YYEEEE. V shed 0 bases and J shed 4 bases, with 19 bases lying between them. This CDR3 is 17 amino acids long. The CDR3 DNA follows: TGTGCCAGCAGCTTGGCCCCCTCGGCGGGGGTTGCCTATGGCTACACCTTC. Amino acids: CASSLAPSAGVAYGYTF.

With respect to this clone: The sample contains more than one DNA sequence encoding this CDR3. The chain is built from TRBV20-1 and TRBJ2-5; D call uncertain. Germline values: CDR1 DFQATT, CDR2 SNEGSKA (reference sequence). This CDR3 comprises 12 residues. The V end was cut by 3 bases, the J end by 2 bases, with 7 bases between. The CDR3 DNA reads TGCAGTGCTAGTCGAGGTCAAGAGACCCAGTACTTC. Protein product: CSASRGQETQYF.

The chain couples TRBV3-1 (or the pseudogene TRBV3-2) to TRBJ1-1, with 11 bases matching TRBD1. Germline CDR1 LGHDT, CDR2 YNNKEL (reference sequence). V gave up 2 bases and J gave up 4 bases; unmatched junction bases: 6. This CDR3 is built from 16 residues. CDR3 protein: CASSQRGTGGSTEAFF. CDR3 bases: TGTGCCAGCAGCCAACGGGGGACAGGGGGGTCCACTGAAGCTTTCTTT.

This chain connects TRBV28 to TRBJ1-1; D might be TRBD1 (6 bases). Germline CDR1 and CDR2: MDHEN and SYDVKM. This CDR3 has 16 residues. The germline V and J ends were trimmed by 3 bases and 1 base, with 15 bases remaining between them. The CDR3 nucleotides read TGTGCCAGCAGTTTCCAGACAGGCGCAGGGAACACTGAAGCTTTCTTT. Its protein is CASSFQTGAGNTEAFF.

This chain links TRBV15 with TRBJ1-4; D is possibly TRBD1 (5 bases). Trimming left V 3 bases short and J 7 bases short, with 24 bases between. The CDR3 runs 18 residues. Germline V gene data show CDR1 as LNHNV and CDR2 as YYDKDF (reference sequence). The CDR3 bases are TGTGCCACCAGCAGGGGTGAAGGGGCCCCGCTTAGGCCTGAAAAACTGTTTTTT. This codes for CATSRGEGAPLRPEKLFF.

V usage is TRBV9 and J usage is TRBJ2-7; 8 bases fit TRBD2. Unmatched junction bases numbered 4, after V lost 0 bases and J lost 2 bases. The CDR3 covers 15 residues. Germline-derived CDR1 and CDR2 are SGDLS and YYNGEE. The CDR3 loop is CASSVGSGKTYEQYF. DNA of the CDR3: TGTGCCAGCAGCGTAGGTAGCGGGAAAACCTACGAGCAGTACTTC.

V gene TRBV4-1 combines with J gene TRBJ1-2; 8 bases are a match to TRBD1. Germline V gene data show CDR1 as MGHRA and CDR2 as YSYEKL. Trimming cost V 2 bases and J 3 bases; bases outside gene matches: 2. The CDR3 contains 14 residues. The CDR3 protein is CASSQMTGDYGYTF. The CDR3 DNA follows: TGCGCCAGCAGCCAAATGACAGGGGACTATGGCTACACCTTC.

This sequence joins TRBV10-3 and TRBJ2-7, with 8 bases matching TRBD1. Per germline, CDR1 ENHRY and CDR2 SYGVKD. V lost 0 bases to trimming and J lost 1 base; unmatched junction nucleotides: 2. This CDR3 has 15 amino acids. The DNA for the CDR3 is TGTGCCATCAGTGAGTCGAGGACAGGGTCCTACGAGCAGTACTTC. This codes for CAISESRTGSYEQYF.

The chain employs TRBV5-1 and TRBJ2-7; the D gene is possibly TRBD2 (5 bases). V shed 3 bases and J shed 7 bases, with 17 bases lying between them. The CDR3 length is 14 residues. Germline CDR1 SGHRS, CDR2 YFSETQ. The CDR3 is CASSSMTQSGEQYF. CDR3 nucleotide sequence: TGCGCCAGCAGCTCGATGACACAATCGGGGGAGCAGTACTTC.

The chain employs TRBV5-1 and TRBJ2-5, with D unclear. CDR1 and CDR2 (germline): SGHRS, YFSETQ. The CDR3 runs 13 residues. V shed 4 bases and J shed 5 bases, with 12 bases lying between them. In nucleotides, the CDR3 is TGCGCCAGCAGCCCGACATCTAAGGAGACCCAGTACTTC. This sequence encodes CASSPTSKETQYF. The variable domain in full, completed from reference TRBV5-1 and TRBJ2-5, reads KAGVTQTPRYLIKTRGQQVTLSCSPISGHRSVSWYQQTPGQGLQFLFEYFSETQRNKGNFPGRFSGRQFSNSRSEMNVSTLELGDSALYLCASSPTSKETQYFGPGTRLLVL.

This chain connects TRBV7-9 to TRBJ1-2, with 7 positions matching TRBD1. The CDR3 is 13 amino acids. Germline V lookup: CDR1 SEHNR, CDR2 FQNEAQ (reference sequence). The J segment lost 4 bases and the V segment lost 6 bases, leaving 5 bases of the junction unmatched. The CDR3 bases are TGTGCCAGCAGGGGGACAGAGCTCTATGGCTACACCTTC. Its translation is CASRGTELYGYTF.

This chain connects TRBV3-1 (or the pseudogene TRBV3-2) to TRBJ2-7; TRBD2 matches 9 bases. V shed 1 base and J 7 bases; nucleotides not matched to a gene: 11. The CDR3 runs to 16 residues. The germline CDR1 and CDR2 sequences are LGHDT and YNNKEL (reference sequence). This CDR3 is CASSQGRTSAFGEQYF. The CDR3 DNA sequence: TGTGCCAGCAGCCAAGGGAGGACTAGCGCATTTGGAGAGCAGTACTTC.

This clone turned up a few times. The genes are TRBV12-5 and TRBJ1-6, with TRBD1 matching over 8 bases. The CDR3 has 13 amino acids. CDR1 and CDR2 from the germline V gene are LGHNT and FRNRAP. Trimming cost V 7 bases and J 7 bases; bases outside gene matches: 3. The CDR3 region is CASAGQGNSPLHF. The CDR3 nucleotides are TGTGCTAGTGCCGGACAGGGAAATTCACCCCTCCACTTT.

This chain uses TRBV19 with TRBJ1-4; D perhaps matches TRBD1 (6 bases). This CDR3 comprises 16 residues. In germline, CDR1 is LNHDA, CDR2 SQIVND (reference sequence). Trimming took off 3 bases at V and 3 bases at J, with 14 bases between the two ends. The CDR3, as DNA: TGTGCCAGTAGTATGCCCGGACAGTCCTCTAATGAAAAACTGTTTTTT. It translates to CASSMPGQSSNEKLFF.

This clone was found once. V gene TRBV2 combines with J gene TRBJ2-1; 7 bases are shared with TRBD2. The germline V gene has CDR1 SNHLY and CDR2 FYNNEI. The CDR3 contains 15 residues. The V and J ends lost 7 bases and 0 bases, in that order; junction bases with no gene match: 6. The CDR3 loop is CASIMSGTSYNEQFF. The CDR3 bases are TGTGCCAGCATTATGAGCGGGACCTCCTACAATGAGCAGTTCTTC.

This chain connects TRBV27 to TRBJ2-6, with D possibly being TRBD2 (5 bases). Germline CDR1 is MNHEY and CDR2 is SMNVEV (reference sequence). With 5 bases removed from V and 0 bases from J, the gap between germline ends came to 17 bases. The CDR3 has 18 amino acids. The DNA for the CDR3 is TGTGCCAGCAGTCCTCAGGAGGCGGCCGACTCTGGGGCCAACGTCCTGACTTTC. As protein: CASSPQEAADSGANVLTF. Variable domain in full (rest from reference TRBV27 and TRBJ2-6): EAQVTQNPRYLITVTGKKLTVTCSQNMNHEYMSWYRQDPGLGLRQIYYSMNVEVTDKGDVPEGYKVSRKEKRNFPLILESPSPNQTSLYFCASSPQEAADSGANVLTFGAGSRLTVL.

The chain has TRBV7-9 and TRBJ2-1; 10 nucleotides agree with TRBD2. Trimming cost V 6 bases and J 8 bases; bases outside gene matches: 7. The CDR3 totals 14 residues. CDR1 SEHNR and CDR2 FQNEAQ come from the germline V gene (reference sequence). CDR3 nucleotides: TGTGCCAGCAGACCTAGCGGGAGTAAACATGAGCAGTTCTTC. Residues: CASRPSGSKHEQFF. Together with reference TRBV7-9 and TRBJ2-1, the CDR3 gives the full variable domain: DTGVSQNPRHKITKRGQNVTFRCDPISEHNRLYWYRQTLGQGPEFLTYFQNEAQLEKSRLLSDRFSAERPKGSFSTLEIQRTEQGDSAMYLCASRPSGSKHEQFFGPGTRLTVL.

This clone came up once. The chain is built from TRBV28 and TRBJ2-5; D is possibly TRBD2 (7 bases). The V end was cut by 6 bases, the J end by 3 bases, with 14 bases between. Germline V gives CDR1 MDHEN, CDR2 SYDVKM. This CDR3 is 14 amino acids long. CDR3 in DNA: TGTGCCAGCAGCAGCGGGACACCTAAAGAGACCCAGTACTTC. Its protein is CASSSGTPKETQYF. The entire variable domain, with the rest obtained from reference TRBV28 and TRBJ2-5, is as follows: DVKVTQSSRYLVKRTGEKVFLECVQDMDHENMFWYRQDPGLGLRLIYFSYDVKMKEKGDIPEGYSVSREKKERFSLILESASTNQTSMYLCASSSGTPKETQYFGPGTRLLVL.

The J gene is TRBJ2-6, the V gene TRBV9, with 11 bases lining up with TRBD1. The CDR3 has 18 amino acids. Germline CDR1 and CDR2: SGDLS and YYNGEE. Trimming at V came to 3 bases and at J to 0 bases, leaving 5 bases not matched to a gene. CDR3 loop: CASSALGTGGSGANVLTF. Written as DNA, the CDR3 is TGTGCCAGCAGCGCATTGGGGACAGGGGGCTCTGGGGCCAACGTCCTGACTTTC.

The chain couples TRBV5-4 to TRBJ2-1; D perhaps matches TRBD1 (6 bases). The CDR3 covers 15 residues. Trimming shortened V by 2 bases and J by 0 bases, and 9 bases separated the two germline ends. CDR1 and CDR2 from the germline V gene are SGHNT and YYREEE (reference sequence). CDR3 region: CASSLPRGSYNEQFF. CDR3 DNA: TGTGCCAGCAGCTTACCCAGGGGCTCCTACAATGAGCAGTTCTTC.